Listed below are T cell receptor beta chains from one sample, sequenced in a study of cytomegalovirus exposure and HLA in healthy donors. Using immunoSEQ multiplex PCR, the repertoire was profiled, and TCRdb retains in-frame clones only, with some absent. The sample has approximately 110,000 clones; more than 60% are singletons. Sequenced: PBMCs. All receptors derive from a female donor in good health and CMV-seropositive. Each CDR3 is given with its conserved first and last residue. The order of the fields is J gene, V gene, CDR3 protein.

TRBJ2-1 | TRBV2 | CASRGGLAGNNEQFF
TRBJ2-2 | TRBV25-1 | CASQQTSGGPGTGELFF
TRBJ2-7 | TRBV19 | CASSIGRLYEQYF
TRBJ1-1 | TRBV6-6 | CASSYGARQGGAEAFF
TRBJ2-3 | TRBV5-4 | CASSPDGGGTDTQYF
TRBJ2-1 | TRBV4-1 | CASSQDLGLGRKSEQFF
TRBJ1-2 | TRBV9 | CASSDGGGHAGYTF
TRBJ1-5 | TRBV28 | CASSLATNQPQHF
TRBJ1-1 | TRBV7-9 | CASKAGAPMSNTEAFF
TRBJ2-7 | TRBV5-1 | CASSLARGIAYEQYF
TRBJ1-1 | TRBV5-4 | CASRLTGAAEAFF
TRBJ2-4 | TRBV6-1 | CASIIDNIQYF
TRBJ2-1 | TRBV2 | CASSVGAGGPGEQFF
TRBJ1-2 | TRBV30 | CAWSRRGSLLSGYTF
TRBJ2-7 | TRBV15 | CATSPSGNPYEQYF
TRBJ1-1 | TRBV6-1 | CATTPGPGLNTEAFF